This T cell receptor beta chain originates from a study of control samples from healthy donors and cancer patients. V lost 5 bases to trimming and J lost 8 bases; unmatched junction nucleotides: 15. The germline CDR1 and CDR2 sequences are SGHNT and YENEEA. The CDR3 spans 16 residues. Repertoires were generated with immunoSEQ multiplex PCR, while TCRdb's copy carries only in-frame clones and drops some. The table records more than 85,000 clones, about 91% of them present only once. This TCR derives from a woman aged 18-29 years in good health. Sequencing was done on a sample of blood. The chain employs TRBV11-3 and TRBJ1-2; 9 bases line up with TRBD1. In nucleotides, the CDR3 is TGTGCCAGCAGCATAACCCGGGACAGGGTAAGTTTGGGCTACACCTTC. The encoded protein is CASSITRDRVSLGYTF.